The present TCR beta chain was sequenced within a study of cytomegalovirus exposure and HLA in healthy donors (dated by TCRdb to the late 2010s). For the study in its entirety: An earlier analysis of some 620 of the donors reported around 280 Gb of sequence data and 117 million unique TCR beta sequences obtained from about 170 million T cells. An early release covering 550 to 700 HLA-typed donors comprised about 300 gigabases of sequencing data and 85 million or so unique TCR sequences. Of the 300 to 500 genotyped donors, less than 90% were placed in the genetic ancestry cluster associated with self-reported Caucasian donors. The study aimed to test whether cataloging public T cell receptors could reveal signatures of past pathogen exposure. Using immunosequencing, the study profiled T cell repertoires from fewer than 700 subjects and related those repertoires to cytomegalovirus serostatus. Along with the approximately 620-subject first cohort, a separate validation cohort of over 90 different subjects was used. High-throughput TCR immunosequencing, statistical association of individual TCRs with disease status, and machine learning were combined to predict cytomegalovirus infection status. A later analysis re-analyzed previously published TCR beta repertoires from 666 donors and added high-resolution HLA genotyping to study TCR occurrence patterns. In the later analysis, no new phenotypic data were used to find candidate immune exposures; instead, reliance was placed on TCR beta sequences and their occurrence across donors. To decide whether each TCR beta V gene segment behaved as functional or pseudogenic, an earlier analysis of some 600 of the donors relied on high-throughput TCR beta sequencing. Donor age, sex, ethnicity and CMV serostatus were compiled alongside the repertoire data. A later genetic analysis used genome-wide SNP genotypes for about 65% of the 666 donors, treating that subset as a discovery cohort. Every repertoire in the discovery cohort had been generated on one and the same sequencing platform. Both class I and class II loci were covered by HLA typing, at four-digit resolution. The number of typed donors differed by locus: roughly 620-640 for A, B, C, DRB1 and DQB1; about 520 for DQA1; about 600 for DPA1; and 400 to 480 for DPB1. Roughly five DR-DQ haplotypes were handled as single units for association and clustering because linkage in the cohort was strong. Across under 500 genotyped donors of the cohort, an average of about 240,000 unique TCR beta nucleotide sequences per donor were sequenced, and approximately 17% of those sequences were non-productive.

On the study overall, not on this receptor specifically: In an earlier analysis of approximately 590 of the donors, most TCR beta V segments were observed in productive rearrangements about 90% or about 30% of the time, broadly matching IMGT annotations. The earlier analysis of a few hundred of the donors excluded around 17 rarely observed V segments, including chromosome 9 orphons, because counts were too low. In this cohort, only TCR beta chains were sequenced, and detectable features were limited by the absence of alpha or paired-chain data. It was suggested by the authors that the approach could potentially be generalized to other disease states and immunological phenotypes. The only immune exposure information available for the cohort was CMV serostatus. A further reported finding was that TCR beta sequences accurately predicted the HLA-A and HLA-B alleles for most subjects in the first cohort. Because some donors lacked HLA typing at each locus, the association tests relied only on the typed subset. According to a later genetic analysis, donors in an Asian-associated ancestry cluster had fewer N-insertions in productive TCRs than the approximately 700-donor mean. In vitro tests confirmed that a few of the cytomegalovirus-associated TCR beta chains recognize cytomegalovirus antigens. In a later analysis, several top co-occurrence clusters were reported to appear linked to parvovirus B19, influenza, CMV and Epstein-Barr virus. A later analysis found that most CMV-associated TCR beta chains appeared HLA-restricted, with HLA associations seemingly driven largely by CMV exposure. In a later genetic analysis, a missense DCLRE1C variant was associated with V-gene and J-gene trimming of TCR beta chains, and the association was replicated in an independent cohort. Linkage disequilibrium might explain the correlated functional status among segregating V segments, but an unknown experimental factor could not be ruled out. A total of fewer than 200 TCR beta chains were listed by the study as associated with cytomegalovirus. A later analysis found that HLA-associated TCR beta chains were more clonally expanded and had lower generation probabilities than equally common non-associated chains. At a false discovery rate of 0.05, a later analysis linked some 18,000 TCR beta sequences to specific HLA alleles. Strong co-occurrence of HLA alleles, especially DR and DQ, made assigning TCR associations to individual alleles difficult. Because the 87-base-pair reads could not distinguish some IMGT-functional V segments, including TRBV6-2 and TRBV6-3, those segments were excluded. According to a later analysis, TCR association rates differed among HLA loci, with DRB1 alleles showing the most associated TCRs and HLA-C alleles showing the fewest. While some public TCRs were present in many individuals, most TCR sequences turned up only very rarely across donors. In both the original and validation cohorts, the classifier was reported to diagnose cytomegalovirus status with high specificity and sensitivity. A group of highly shared sequence variants was considered likely to be a technical artifact of the sequencing pipeline. Roughly uniform sequencing depth across donors was assumed in presence/absence analyses, although this assumption may not hold.

The cohort consisted of some 670 healthy bone marrow donors. All cohort members were sampled while nominally healthy, although unrecorded immune exposures were likely present. The donor was CMV seropositive and was included in the group of approximately 310 seropositive cohort members. Every donor gave a peripheral blood sample, and the peripheral blood mononuclear cells from that sample were used for TCR beta sequencing. Genomic DNA was extracted from the blood cell samples with the Qiagen DNeasy Blood Extraction Kit. The CDR3 runs 18 residues from the cysteine to the phenylalanine. Only the CDR3 portion is preserved as DNA: 54 bases, with reading frame beginning at the first base. The germline V gene (reference sequence) yields LNHDA for CDR1 and SQIVND for CDR2. V trim: 5 bases; J trim: 2 bases; unmatched bases: 12. Libraries came from the immunoSEQ multiplex PCR assay. For the multiplex PCR, a mixture combining 60 forward primers for TCR Vbeta segments and 13 reverse primers for TCR Jbeta segments was used. Amplification of the CDR3 region of rearranged TCR beta genes was performed with a multiplex PCR assay on genomic DNA. The amplified TCR beta libraries were sequenced on the Illumina HiSeq System as 87-base-pair reads. The paper's processing steps were these. A later analysis counted about 80 million unique TCR beta chains across the 670 or so repertoires, and around 9.9 million of these chains were shared by at least two donors. A nearest-neighbor algorithm error-corrected the raw reads and collapsed the reads into unique sequences, merging closely related sequences to remove PCR and sequencing errors. V, D and J gene segments were assigned by aligning CDR3 sequences to IMGT reference sequences. For a sequence to be retained, a match of at least six nucleotides was required to both a V gene segment and a J gene segment. Rearrangements were called productive when the CDR3 lacked stop codons and stayed in frame with V and J; all others were non-productive. CDR3 was defined according to IMGT convention as the region running from the second conserved V-encoded cysteine to the conserved J-encoded phenylalanine. In an earlier analysis of approximately 590 of the donors, sequences lacking an unambiguous match to a single V gene segment were excluded. In an earlier analysis of around 590 of the donors, a V segment was called functional when productive rearrangements were above 56.7%, and segregating when the standard deviation between donors exceeded 5%. To diagnose cytomegalovirus status from the catalog of TCR beta chain sequences, a statistical classification framework was built. A later analysis assigned V and J genes by comparing TCR nucleotide sequences with IMGT/GENE-DB human TR gene sequences. A later analysis assigned CDR3 sequences and most-parsimonious VDJ recombination scenarios with the TCRdist pipeline. In a later analysis, every TCR beta chain was defined by the combination of its CDR3 amino acid sequence and its V-gene family, and reads without a unique V-gene family were dropped. In a later analysis, 500 to 700 highly shared, low-generation-probability nucleotide sequences were removed to address suspected cross-contamination and a sequencing artifact. A later analysis calculated a clonal expansion index for each public chain from normalized within-repertoire ranks of inferred template counts. In a later analysis, generation probabilities were computed with a VDJ recombination model fitted to out-of-frame rearrangements, and the resulting probabilities were checked against IGoR. Hypergeometric tests were used in a later analysis to score TCR-TCR, TCR-HLA and TCR-CMV co-occurrence, with a repertoire-size bias correction applied to the TCR pairs. A later analysis estimated false discovery rates by permuting HLA or CMV assignments 20 times. A later analysis grouped co-occurring TCRs with DBSCAN, adding TCRdist sequence similarity when clustering within HLA-allele-positive subsets. Co-occurrence clustering excluded repertoires with fewer than 30,000 or more than 120,000 public chains, plus five with anomalous nucleotide sharing. Imported from immuneACCESS, the table was reduced by TCRdb to in-frame sequences with V and J called. These copies leave out some clones; in studies compared against another copy, an unresolved V gene accounts for under half, and the cause of the remainder is not known. V and J calls and clone size are copied from that table; D and trimming were computed from the DNA. This sample holds over 200,000 clones; 77% were observed only once. The ten most abundant clones make up 2.7% of the sample.

Of note for this clone: Its antigen is not yet known. The record has no base qualities; no much larger clone is one base away.

The rearrangement joined TRBV19 to TRBJ1-5; 10 central nucleotides agree with TRBD1. Sequencing was carried out using PBMCs. This clonotype was obtained from an older woman in good health and CMV-seropositive. The CDR3 amino acid sequence is: CASSAGTGALGGNQPQHF. The DNA reads as follows: TGTGCCAGTAGTGCCGGGACAGGGGCTTTGGGTGGCAATCAGCCCCAGCATTTT.